A selection of T cell receptor beta chains follows, all from one sample in a study of regulatory T cells in long-lasting Graves disease. TCRdb ran MiXCR on the multiplex PCR reads and lists one entry per CDR3 protein. In the table there are approximately 300,000 distinct CDR3 sequences, 18% of which are singletons. The sequencing used peripheral blood mononuclear cells (PBMCs), collected at new diagnosis, from a patient treated with antithyroid drugs. These receptors came from a female donor with Graves disease. Each CDR3 is given with its conserved first and last residue. Fields, in order: CDR3 DNA, CDR3 protein, clone size, D gene, J gene, V gene. A D gene is named only where the DNA matches it firmly. Not all rows give a size; the values are once, few, many and, for expanded clones, a class.

TGTGCCAGCAGTTTAGCGCTAATCGTTGACAGGCGGCCCCAAGAGACCCAGTACTTC,CASSLALIVDRRPQETQYF,medium-sized,NA,TRBJ2-5,TRBV12-3/TRBV12-4
TGTGCCAGCAGCTTACGGGACAGCAACACTGAAGCTTTCTTT,CASSLRDSNTEAFF,NA,TRBD1,TRBJ1-1,TRBV7-9
TGTGCCACCAGCAGAGAGGTCGGGGGCCCCTCTGGAAACACCATATATTTT,CATSREVGGPSGNTIYF,few,NA,TRBJ1-3,TRBV15
TGTGCCAGCAGCGTACAAGATCACGCCGGGGAGCTGTTTTTT,CASSVQDHAGELFF,NA,NA,TRBJ2-2,TRBV9
TGTGCCAGTAGTAGCCGGGGGCTCGGCGAGCAGTACTTC,CASSSRGLGEQYF,NA,NA,TRBJ2-7,TRBV19
TGTGCCAGCAGTCTGACAGGGTCTAACTATGGCTACACCTTC,CASSLTGSNYGYTF,many,TRBD1,TRBJ1-2,TRBV12-3/TRBV12-4
TGTGCCAGCAGCTTATGGGTTTCGAACACCGGGGAGCTGTTTTTT,CASSLWVSNTGELFF,many,NA,TRBJ2-2,TRBV11-2
TGTGCCACCAGTTTAGGACGGACTAGCACAGATACGCAGTATTTT,CATSLGRTSTDTQYF,many,NA,TRBJ2-3,TRBV24-1
TGTGCCAGCAGTTTCTCCCTGACAGAAAGCTACGAGCAGTACTTC,CASSFSLTESYEQYF,NA,NA,TRBJ2-7,TRBV12-3/TRBV12-4
TGTGCCAGCAGAACAGGGGGAGTTGGCTATGGCTACACCTTC,CASRTGGVGYGYTF,many,TRBD1,TRBJ1-2,TRBV12-3/TRBV12-4
TGTGCCAGCAGCTTAGATCTACCCGGCGGGAGAGAGCCAGATACGCAGTATTTT,CASSLDLPGGREPDTQYF,many,TRBD2,TRBJ2-3,TRBV11-3
TGTGCCAGCAGCGCCCCAACAGGGGAGAATGAGCAGTTCTTC,CASSAPTGENEQFF,many,TRBD1,TRBJ2-1,TRBV13
TGTGCCTGGAGTGTAGGACCCTCCTACGAGCAGTACTTC,CAWSVGPSYEQYF,many,NA,TRBJ2-7,TRBV30
TGTGCCACCAGCAGGGACAGGGGGCTCGGGGAGCCCCAGCATTTT,CATSRDRGLGEPQHF,few,TRBD1,TRBJ1-5,TRBV15
TGTGCCAGCAGTGTGACAGGGGTTTCTAATGAAAAACTGTTTTTT,CASSVTGVSNEKLFF,NA,TRBD1,TRBJ1-4,TRBV6-1
TGTGCCAGTACGCTCCTTGCGAACACCGGGGAGCTGTTTTTT,CASTLLANTGELFF,many,NA,TRBJ2-2,TRBV19
TGCGCCAGCAGCCCGGGGCGGATTGAGGGGGGCTCCTACAATGAGCAGTTCTTC,CASSPGRIEGGSYNEQFF,many,NA,TRBJ2-1,TRBV5-1
TGTGCCAGCAGTGTTAGGGGAATCGGCACAGATACGCAGTATTTT,CASSVRGIGTDTQYF,many,NA,TRBJ2-3,TRBV2
TGTGCCAGCGCGGGCGGGATAAAAGAGACCCGGTACTTC,CASAGGIKETRYF,many,NA,TRBJ2-5,TRBV27
TGTGCCAGCAGCTTAATAGCGGGAAGGGGAGGCGAGCAGTACTTC,CASSLIAGRGGEQYF,many,TRBD2,TRBJ2-7,TRBV7-8
TGTGCCAGCAGTTTACCCCTGGGGGGTCAGGGGTCCAATCCCTACGAGCAGTACTTC,CASSLPLGGQGSNPYEQYF,many,NA,TRBJ2-7,TRBV28
TGTGCCAGCAGTTTATCGCCGGGTGGTCAAAACATTCAGTACTTC,CASSLSPGGQNIQYF,many,NA,TRBJ2-4,TRBV28
TGTGCCAGCAGTTACTCTGGGGGTGGGGCCAACGTCCTGACTTTC,CASSYSGGGANVLTF,NA,NA,TRBJ2-6,TRBV6-5
TGTGCCAGTAGTATGGGGGCAGGGGGAGACGAGCAGTACTTC,CASSMGAGGDEQYF,many,TRBD1,TRBJ2-7,TRBV19
TGTGCCACCAGTGATTCGCCGACGTTGGATACGCAGTATTTT,CATSDSPTLDTQYF,many,NA,TRBJ2-3,TRBV24-1
TGTGCCATCAGTGAGGACCAGAGAGCCCAGTACTTC,CAISEDQRAQYF,many,NA,TRBJ2-5,TRBV10-3
TGCAGTGCCAAAACCTACAGGACCGGGGAGCTGTTTTTT,CSAKTYRTGELFF,many,NA,TRBJ2-2,TRBV20-1
TGTGCCAGCGGCGGGGCCTCGGGGGAGCAGTTCTTC,CASGGASGEQFF,NA,NA,TRBJ2-1,TRBV2
TGTGCCAGCAGCCAAGATATGGCGGGGTACGGCAATCAGCCCCAGCATTTT,CASSQDMAGYGNQPQHF,few,NA,TRBJ1-5,TRBV14
TGTGCCAGCAGCCGACTAGCGGGACAGAGCTACGAGCAGTACTTC,CASSRLAGQSYEQYF,NA,TRBD2,TRBJ2-7,TRBV3-1
TGTGCCAGCAGCTTGACGGCTAGTGGGAATACAGATACGCAGTATTTT,CASSLTASGNTDTQYF,once,NA,TRBJ2-3,TRBV11-2
TGTGCCAGCAGTTACCCCGAGGACAGGGTGGCCGGGGAGCTGTTTTTT,CASSYPEDRVAGELFF,many,TRBD1,TRBJ2-2,TRBV6-5
TGTGCCAGCAGTTTTCTTCAGGGGGCCAACGAGCAGTACTTC,CASSFLQGANEQYF,many,TRBD1,TRBJ2-7,TRBV12-3/TRBV12-4
TGTGCCAGCAGTTTCAGTATAACAGCGGGAAGTTACGAGCAGTACTTC,CASSFSITAGSYEQYF,many,TRBD2,TRBJ2-7,TRBV28
TGTGCCAGCAGTTTAATCGGCAAAGAGGGCACAGATACGCAGTATTTT,CASSLIGKEGTDTQYF,many,NA,TRBJ2-3,TRBV28
TGTGCCAGCAGCTCTAACGACAGGGGATCAGATACGCAGTATTTT,CASSSNDRGSDTQYF,many,TRBD1,TRBJ2-3,TRBV27
TGTGCCAGTCGAGATTACGGGGGTCGTGAGGAGACCCAGTACTTC,CASRDYGGREETQYF,many,NA,TRBJ2-5,TRBV6-2/TRBV6-3
TGTGCCAGTACTCGGACAGCGAACACTGAAGCTTTCTTT,CASTRTANTEAFF,many,NA,TRBJ1-1,TRBV19
TGTGCCAGCAGTGGGGGACATCCTAGCACAGATACGCAGTATTTT,CASSGGHPSTDTQYF,few,NA,TRBJ2-3,TRBV27
TGTGCCAGCAGGGGGACAGGGGTTTACAATGAGCAGTTCTTC,CASRGTGVYNEQFF,many,TRBD1,TRBJ2-1,TRBV27